The next 19 T cell receptor beta chains were all read from a single sample in a study of T cell clones after liver transplantation. Profiled with immunoSEQ multiplex PCR; TCRdb holds only in-frame clones, not every one. This sample has some 15,000 clones; around 90% occur once, and the top ten carry approximately 48%. Source: CD8+ T cells from blood, taken before liver transplant. Receptor source: a human donor who received a liver transplant.

This clone was recorded a few times. The rearrangement links TRBV7-2 to TRBJ2-7; D perhaps matches TRBD1 (6 bases). Trimming cost V 4 bases and J 3 bases, with 10 bases left between them. The V gene's germline CDR1 is SGHTA and CDR2 FQGNSA. CDR3 size: 13 residues. The chain's CDR3 is CASSWDTRYEQYF. DNA for the CDR3: TGTGCCAGCAGCTGGGACACGCGCTACGAGCAGTACTTC.

This chain links TRBV9 with TRBJ2-7; 7 bases agree with TRBD1. The trim removed 4 bases at V and 0 bases at J, leaving 7 bases unmatched. The CDR3 is made up of 15 amino acids. Germline CDR1 reads SGDLS; CDR2 reads YYNGEE. CDR3: CASSPEGQSSYEQYF. The CDR3, as DNA: TGTGCCAGCAGCCCCGAGGGACAGAGCTCCTACGAGCAGTACTTC.

The chain is built from TRBV7-6 and TRBJ2-5; 14 nucleotides agree with TRBD2. Germline V gene sequence: CDR1 SGHVS, CDR2 FNYEAQ. CDR3 length: 18 residues. V shed 7 bases and J 1 base; nucleotides not matched to a gene: 11. In DNA form, the CDR3 reads TGTGCCAGCACCCTGGGACTAGCGGGAGAGTGGGGCCAAGAGACCCAGTACTTC. It encodes CASTLGLAGEWGQETQYF.

The rearrangement uses TRBV6-1 and TRBJ1-1; D unresolved. Trimming shortened V by 1 base and J by 4 bases, and 10 bases separated the two germline ends. The CDR3 consists of 14 residues. Per germline, CDR1 MNHNS and CDR2 SASEGT. CDR3 nucleotides: TGTGCCAGCAGTGAAGGAGGGTTTGGCACTGAAGCTTTCTTT. This sequence encodes CASSEGGFGTEAFF.

This clone was counted once. This rearrangement joins TRBV19 to TRBJ1-5; 7 bases match TRBD1. The V segment lost 4 bases and the J segment 0 bases; nucleotides outside the gene matches: 3. The CDR3 extends over 15 amino acids. Germline V gene sequence: CDR1 LNHDA, CDR2 SQIVND (reference sequence). The CDR3 is CASSTRGYSNQPQHF. CDR3 nucleotides: TGTGCCAGTAGTACCAGGGGGTATAGCAATCAGCCCCAGCATTTT.

The chain recombines TRBV11-2 with TRBJ1-1; 8 positions agree with TRBD1. The germline V gene has CDR1 SGHAT and CDR2 FQNNGV. J lost 9 bases, V lost 4 bases, and 16 bases had no gene match. The CDR3 length is 16 residues. The DNA for the CDR3 is TGTGCCAGCAGCTCATACTCCGGGACAGGCCACCGCCAAGCTTTCTTT. This sequence encodes CASSSYSGTGHRQAFF.

The CDR3 loop reads CASSQVKILAKNIQYF. CDR3 coding DNA: TGCGCCAGCAGCCAAGTGAAAATACTAGCCAAAAACATTCAGTACTTC. The chain uses TRBV4-1 and TRBJ2-4, with D unresolved. This CDR3 spans 16 amino acids. V lost 1 base, J lost 0 bases, and 10 bases lay in between. CDR1 is MGHRA and CDR2 is YSYEKL in the germline V gene.

The rearrangement uses TRBV9 and TRBJ1-2; TRBD1 matches at 7 bases. The CDR3 runs 15 residues. Germline-derived CDR1 and CDR2 are SGDLS and YYNGEE. The V gene end was trimmed by 0 bases and the J gene end by 7 bases; junction bases not matched to a gene: 9. The CDR3: CASSVGGGGDGGYTF. The CDR3 DNA is TGTGCCAGCAGCGTAGGTGGAGGGGGCGATGGTGGCTACACCTTC.

J is TRBJ2-7 and V is TRBV5-5; no clear D. Trimming took off 0 bases at V and 2 bases at J, with 9 bases between the two ends. Germline CDR1 reads SGHKS; CDR2 reads YYEKEE (reference sequence). The CDR3 is 14 amino acids. In DNA form, the CDR3 reads TGTGCCAGCAGCTTGGTGCGAGGCACCTACGAGCAGTACTTC. As protein: CASSLVRGTYEQYF.

The rearrangement links TRBV19 to TRBJ2-1, with D tentatively TRBD1 or TRBD2 (5 bases each). The CDR3 covers 12 residues. Germline assignment: CDR1 LNHDA and CDR2 SQIVND (reference sequence). Trimming pared 7 bases from V and 9 bases from J, leaving 13 bases between. Written as DNA, the CDR3 is TGTGCCAGTACCGATTGGGGGAGTGAGCAGTTCTTC. The encoded protein is CASTDWGSEQFF.

The rearrangement uses TRBV28 and TRBJ2-7, with D perhaps matching TRBD1 (6 bases). Germline lookup yields CDR1 MDHEN and CDR2 SYDVKM. The CDR3 extends over 14 amino acids. Trimming took off 4 bases at V and 4 bases at J, with 14 bases between the two ends. This chain's CDR3 is CASSSSGVRYEQYF. Here the CDR3 DNA reads TGTGCCAGCAGTTCCTCAGGGGTTCGGTACGAGCAGTACTTC.

V usage is TRBV9 and J usage is TRBJ2-5; maybe TRBD1 (6 bases). V was clipped by 0 bases and J by 4 bases, with 13 bases between them. This CDR3 has 15 amino acids. Germline CDR1 SGDLS, CDR2 YYNGEE. The CDR3 DNA is TGTGCCAGCAGCGTAGAGTCAGGGGCGGGAGAGACCCAGTACTTC. Its translation is CASSVESGAGETQYF.

This clone was counted between two and nine times. The gene calls are TRBV5-6 and TRBJ2-7, with 9 nucleotides matching TRBD1. CDR3 length: 16 residues. Trimming removed 4 bases from V and 3 bases from J; junction bases left unmatched: 11. Germline V gene data show CDR1 as SGHDT and CDR2 as YYEEEE. As DNA, the CDR3 is TGTGCCAGCAGCCACGGGACAGGGTTACCCAGCTACGAGCAGTACTTC. Translating gives CASSHGTGLPSYEQYF. The complete variable domain, with remaining parts taken from reference TRBV5-6 and TRBJ2-7, reads DAGVTQSPTHLIKTRGQQVTLRCSPKSGHDTVSWYQQALGQGPQFIFQYYEEEERQRGNFPDRFSGHQFPNYSSELNVNALLLGDSALYLCASSHGTGLPSYEQYFGPGTRLTVT.

The chain recombines TRBV2 with TRBJ1-3; tentatively, D is TRBD1 (5 bases). Trimming left V 0 bases short and J 4 bases short, with 10 bases between. This CDR3 has 15 residues. Germline V gene sequence: CDR1 SNHLY, CDR2 FYNNEI. In nucleotides, the CDR3 is TGTGCCAGCAGTGAAGCGGGGGTACAGGGAAACACCATATATTTT. It encodes CASSEAGVQGNTIYF.

The V call is TRBV27, the J call TRBJ2-7; 11 nucleotides match TRBD2. Losses at the gene ends were 3 bases for V and 3 bases for J; bases not matched to a gene: 16. This CDR3 contains 19 residues. Germline V gene lookup returns CDR1 MNHEY and CDR2 SMNVEV (reference sequence). The CDR3 spells CASSFYPTTSGETDYEQYF. Here the CDR3 DNA reads TGTGCCAGCAGTTTTTACCCCACGACTAGCGGGGAGACTGACTACGAGCAGTACTTC.

This clone is medium-sized (0.01 to 0.1%) by share. The chain carries TRBV19 and TRBJ1-1, with TRBD1 matching over 7 bases. Per the germline V gene, CDR1 is LNHDA and CDR2 is SQIVND (reference sequence). The CDR3 is made up of 14 amino acids. The junction had 3 bases not matched to a gene; V was cut back by 4 bases and J by 1 base. The DNA of the CDR3 is TGTGCCAGTAGTACACAGGGGTGGAACACTGAAGCTTTCTTT. Translated: CASSTQGWNTEAFF.

This chain links TRBV19 with TRBJ1-4; TRBD1 is a possible D gene (6 bases). The germline V gene encodes CDR1 LNHDA and CDR2 SQIVND (reference sequence). This CDR3 is 14 amino acids long. V was trimmed by 1 base and J by 5 bases, leaving 8 bases between them. For the CDR3, the DNA is TGTGCCAGTAGTATAGGTCAGGGGAATGAAAAACTGTTTTTT. Residues: CASSIGQGNEKLFF.

The chain joins TRBV9 to TRBJ2-6; D is possibly TRBD2 (6 bases). Trimming took 4 bases from V and 7 from J, leaving 18 bases between them. Germline V lookup: CDR1 SGDLS, CDR2 YYNGEE. This CDR3 is 16 amino acids long. For the CDR3, the DNA is TGTGCCAGCAGCATTCGGGACTCCCGGGGAGCCAACGTCCTGACTTTC. Its protein is CASSIRDSRGANVLTF.

This chain joins TRBV28 and TRBJ2-1, with a tentative D call TRBD1 (5 bases). Trimming removed 8 bases from V and 3 bases from J, with 38 bases in between. CDR1 is MDHEN and CDR2 is SYDVKM in the germline V gene. The CDR3 length is 22 residues. The CDR3 here is CASSRRQGADDSPALLYNEQFF. In nucleotides, the CDR3 is TGTGCCAGCTCTCGTAGGCAAGGGGCGGATGACTCCCCAGCCCTACTCTACAATGAGCAGTTCTTC.